These 29 T cell receptor beta chains were all obtained from the same sample, sequenced in a study of graft-versus-host responses after intestinal transplantation. Investigators plated around 200,000 CFSE-labeled responder cells together with around 200,000 irradiated stimulator cells labeled with violet dye. Here immunoSEQ multiplex PCR was the method, and the copy in TCRdb shows in-frame clones only, minus some. The table has 20,000 to 25,000 clones, about 33% seen once. The sample was alloreactive CD8+ T cells from a mixed lymphocyte reaction culture, taken before intestinal transplant. Subset given: CFSE-low proliferating T cells sorted from roughly six-day pre-transplant mixed lymphocyte reaction (GvH or HvG direction). The receptor set was obtained from a human patient who received an intestinal transplant.

The CDR3 sequence: CASSPYQVNTEAFF. As DNA, the CDR3 is TGCGCCAGCAGCCCCTATCAGGTGAACACTGAAGCTTTCTTT. V is TRBV5-1 and J is TRBJ1-1; D not certain. V dropped 4 bases and J dropped 0 bases, with 10 bases sitting between them. CDR1 SGHRS and CDR2 YFSETQ come from the germline V gene. The CDR3 is 14 residues long. The full variable domain, with the rest looked up from reference TRBV5-1 and TRBJ1-1, is KAGVTQTPRYLIKTRGQQVTLSCSPISGHRSVSWYQQTPGQGLQFLFEYFSETQRNKGNFPGRFSGRQFSNSRSEMNVSTLELGDSALYLCASSPYQVNTEAFFGQGTRLTVV.

The chain recombines TRBV11-2 with TRBJ2-7, with D tentatively TRBD1 (6 bases). V dropped 5 bases and J dropped 3 bases, with 8 bases sitting between them. The length of the CDR3 is 12 residues. Germline V gene lookup returns CDR1 SGHAT and CDR2 FQNNGV. The CDR3 spells CASSGTNYEQYF. CDR3 in DNA: TGTGCCAGCAGCGGGACAAACTACGAGCAGTACTTC.

This clone was seen more than once but under ten times. The chain has TRBV7-9 and TRBJ2-7, with D maybe TRBD1 (5 bases). V was clipped by 5 bases and J by 1 base, with 12 bases between them. CDR1 is SEHNR, CDR2 FQNEAQ, per germline (reference sequence). The CDR3 runs to 14 residues. Here the CDR3 reads CASSQQDRSYEQYF. In DNA form, the CDR3 reads TGTGCCAGCAGCCAACAGGACCGGTCCTACGAGCAGTACTTC.

The rearrangement joins TRBV11-1 to TRBJ2-7; D is undetermined. This CDR3 is 12 amino acids long. Germline V gene data show CDR1 as SGHAT and CDR2 as FQDESV (reference sequence). Trimming removed 1 base at V and 3 bases at J, with 4 bases between. Here the CDR3 DNA reads TGTGCCAGCAGCTTAGATAGCTACGAGCAGTACTTC. Amino acids: CASSLDSYEQYF.

This clone was counted only a few times. The rearrangement links TRBV7-6 to TRBJ2-7, with D perhaps matching TRBD1 or TRBD2 (5 bases each). The V end lost 1 base, the J end lost 5 bases, and 9 bases lay between the germline ends. CDR1 and CDR2 (germline): SGHVS, FNYEAQ. The CDR3 covers 13 residues. The CDR3, as DNA: TGTGCCAGCAGCTTAGGGGGGACCCACGAGCAGTACTTC. It is translated as CASSLGGTHEQYF.

This clone was picked up one time. The rearrangement uses TRBV2 and TRBJ1-2; TRBD1 aligns across 8 bases. This CDR3 region has 13 residues. V gave up 5 bases and J gave up 3 bases; unmatched junction bases: 2. CDR1 is SNHLY and CDR2 is FYNNEI in the germline V gene. The CDR3 coding sequence is TGTGCCAGCAGTCAACAGGGGGACTATGGCTACACCTTC. It codes for CASSQQGDYGYTF.

The chain is built from TRBV5-1 and TRBJ1-4; unclear D gene. Trimming took off 4 bases at V and 5 bases at J, with 15 bases between the two ends. This CDR3 is built from 15 residues. CDR1 and CDR2 from the germline V gene are SGHRS and YFSETQ. This CDR3 is CASSQSDGSNEKLFF. CDR3 DNA: TGCGCCAGCAGCCAATCAGACGGAAGCAATGAAAAACTGTTTTTT.

The V and J genes are TRBV12-5 and TRBJ1-6; a possible D gene is TRBD1 (6 bases). The CDR3 totals 16 residues. The ends were cut back, 0 bases at V and 10 bases at J, with 16 bases in the middle. Per germline, CDR1 LGHNT and CDR2 FRNRAP. The CDR3 region is CASGLVRGPEASPLHF. In DNA, the CDR3 is TGTGCTAGTGGTTTGGTCAGGGGCCCCGAAGCCTCACCCCTCCACTTT. Complete variable domain (other parts from reference TRBV12-5 and TRBJ1-6): DARVTQTPRHKVTEMGQEVTMRCQPILGHNTVFWYRQTMMQGLELLAYFRNRAPLDDSGMPKDRFSAEMPDATLATLKIQPSEPRDSAVYFCASGLVRGPEASPLHFGNGTRLTVT.

The V and J genes are TRBV6-6 and TRBJ1-5; D ambiguous. CDR1 MNHNY and CDR2 SVGAGI come from the germline V gene (reference sequence). CDR3 length: 15 residues. V was clipped by 7 bases and J by 3 bases, with 16 bases between them. This chain's CDR3 is CASKVTFYNNQPQHF. DNA for the CDR3: TGTGCCAGCAAAGTTACGTTTTACAACAATCAGCCCCAGCATTTT.

This clone is labeled as medium-sized. The chain has TRBV7-9 and TRBJ1-2; no firm D call. CDR3 size: 12 residues. Germline V gene data show CDR1 as SEHNR and CDR2 as FQNEAQ (reference sequence). V was shortened by 1 base and J by 2 bases, with 2 bases between the two germline ends. The CDR3 loop is CASSLDNYGYTF. CDR3 sequence (DNA): TGTGCCAGCAGCTTAGACAACTATGGCTACACCTTC.

By sample share, this clone is medium-sized. J is TRBJ2-7 and V is TRBV10-2; 7 bases are shared with TRBD2. The CDR3 length is 13 residues. Germline loops: CDR1 WSHSY, CDR2 SAAADI. The CDR3 coding sequence is TGCGCTTCAGCCGGGGGGAGCTCCTACGAGCAGTACTTC. Translation gives CASAGGSSYEQYF.

The rearrangement uses TRBV19 and TRBJ2-7; 7 bases are a match to TRBD1. The J segment lost 2 bases and the V segment lost 4 bases, leaving 5 bases of the junction unmatched. CDR1 LNHDA and CDR2 SQIVND come from the germline V gene (reference sequence). The CDR3 loop spans 14 amino acids. DNA for the CDR3: TGTGCCAGTAGTACTTCCCAGGGGGCCTACGAGCAGTACTTC. Translation: CASSTSQGAYEQYF.

This chain uses TRBV5-7 with TRBJ1-2; tentatively, D is TRBD1 (6 bases). TRBV5-7 is an open reading frame, and its role is uncertain. Deletions cut 3 bases from V and 4 bases from J, with 19 bases between. The CDR3 has 16 residues. The CDR3 reads CASSSGGGRASYGYTF. The CDR3 DNA follows: TGTGCCAGCAGCTCAGGCGGGGGCAGGGCTTCCTATGGCTACACCTTC.

This clone has only a few counts. J is TRBJ2-7 and V is TRBV11-1; weak D call: TRBD1 (5 bases). This CDR3 has 12 amino acids. Trimming took 6 bases from V and 1 from J, leaving 7 bases between them. The germline gives CDR1 SGHAT, CDR2 FQDESV (reference sequence). The CDR3 bases are TGTGCCAGCAGACGGACATCCTACGAGCAGTACTTC. Its translation is CASRRTSYEQYF.

CDR3 amino acids: CASSLYRRSGYTF. The CDR3 DNA reads TGCGCCAGCAGCTTATACAGGAGGAGCGGCTACACCTTC. The chain has TRBV5-1 and TRBJ1-2, with D perhaps matching TRBD1 (5 bases). The CDR3 has 13 residues. Trimming shortened V by 2 bases and J by 8 bases, and 13 bases separated the two germline ends. Germline assignment: CDR1 SGHRS and CDR2 YFSETQ. Looking up the rest from reference TRBV5-1 and TRBJ1-2 gives the full variable domain: KAGVTQTPRYLIKTRGQQVTLSCSPISGHRSVSWYQQTPGQGLQFLFEYFSETQRNKGNFPGRFSGRQFSNSRSEMNVSTLELGDSALYLCASSLYRRSGYTFGSGTRLTVV.

The chain uses TRBV10-3 and TRBJ2-7; 7 nucleotides match TRBD1. V lost 5 bases to trimming and J lost 10 bases; unmatched junction nucleotides: 41. The CDR3 has 23 residues. The germline V gene has CDR1 ENHRY and CDR2 SYGVKD. The CDR3 region has the DNA TGTGCCATCAGTACTGACCGGGACAGAAAGTTCGGTGAAATTCCGGACACCCAACTGACACAGTACTTC. It translates to CAISTDRDRKFGEIPDTQLTQYF.

The V and J genes are TRBV9 and TRBJ2-3; 7 bases fit TRBD2. The CDR3 runs 17 residues. CDR1 is SGDLS and CDR2 is YYNGEE in the germline V gene. The ends lost 3 bases at V and 2 bases at J; junction bases unmatched: 12. The CDR3 DNA follows: TGTGCCAGCAGCGGGCAAGCTAGGGACTACACCACAGATACGCAGTATTTT. Encoded protein: CASSGQARDYTTDTQYF.

This chain's CDR3 is CASSRAGRWEQYF. The CDR3 region has the DNA TGCGCCAGCAGTCGAGCGGGGAGGTGGGAGCAGTACTTC. This chain joins TRBV5-1 and TRBJ2-7; 7 bases match TRBD2. The CDR3 extends over 13 amino acids. With V trimmed by 5 bases and J by 7 bases, 9 bases remained unmatched. Per the germline V gene, CDR1 is SGHRS and CDR2 is YFSETQ.

This clone appeared a few times. This rearrangement joins TRBV11-2 to TRBJ2-2, with 11 bases matching TRBD2. The CDR3 runs to 15 residues. The germline gives CDR1 SGHAT, CDR2 FQNNGV. The J segment lost 5 bases and the V segment lost 4 bases, leaving 3 bases of the junction unmatched. CDR3 protein: CASSSTSGVTGELFF. For the CDR3, the DNA is TGTGCCAGCAGCTCGACTAGCGGGGTTACCGGGGAGCTGTTTTTT. The variable domain in full, with the rest retrieved from reference TRBV11-2 and TRBJ2-2, is EAGVAQSPRYKIIEKRQSVAFWCNPISGHATLYWYQQILGQGPKLLIQFQNNGVVDDSQLPKDRFSAERLKGVDSTLKIQPAKLEDSAVYLCASSSTSGVTGELFFGEGSRLTVL.

This clone has just a few counts. The chain links TRBV6-5 to TRBJ2-1; D may be TRBD2 (5 bases). The germline gives CDR1 MNHEY, CDR2 SVGAGI. The CDR3 consists of 14 residues. Trimming stripped 6 bases from V and 7 bases from J, with 16 bases between. CDR3 in amino acids: CASSPPLALNEQFF. The CDR3 region has the DNA TGTGCCAGCAGCCCCCCGTTAGCGCTGAATGAGCAGTTCTTC.

CDR3: CASSDSGGAETQYF. CDR3 DNA: TGCGCCAGCAGTGACTCCGGGGGCGCGGAGACCCAGTACTTC. The chain employs TRBV10-2 and TRBJ2-5; the D call may be TRBD1 or TRBD2 (6 bases each). Germline CDR1 is WSHSY and CDR2 is SAAADI. There are 14 residues in the CDR3. Trimming shortened V by 3 bases and J by 5 bases, and 13 bases separated the two germline ends.

This chain uses TRBV2 with TRBJ2-7; 10 nucleotides agree with TRBD2. The CDR3 runs to 15 residues. J gave up 2 bases and V 6 bases, and 7 bases lay outside the gene matches. Germline V gene sequence: CDR1 SNHLY, CDR2 FYNNEI. The CDR3 region has the DNA TGTGCCAGCAGCAGGGGGACTAGCGCTACCTACGAGCAGTACTTC. Amino acid sequence: CASSRGTSATYEQYF.

The V call is TRBV6-5, the J call TRBJ2-4, with D unresolved. CDR1 is MNHEY, CDR2 SVGAGI, per germline. Trimming removed 11 bases from V and 3 bases from J, with 11 bases in between. CDR3 length equals 12 residues. In DNA, the CDR3 is TGTGCCGTCGTATCGGGCAAAAACATTCAGTACTTC. Translated, it gives CAVVSGKNIQYF.

This clone occurred a few times. CDR3 bases: TGTGCCAGCAGCTTCCCTCGGGATGTCCAGTTCTTC. Its translation is CASSFPRDVQFF. This sequence joins TRBV11-1 and TRBJ2-1, with TRBD2 as a possible D gene (5 bases). The CDR3 totals 12 residues. Germline values: CDR1 SGHAT, CDR2 FQDESV (reference sequence). Between the trimmed V and J ends, which lost 3 bases and 13 bases, there was a span of 13 bases.

This clone is deemed medium-sized. The gene calls are TRBV9 and TRBJ2-7; perhaps TRBD2 as D (5 bases). V was shortened by 0 bases and J by 4 bases, with 14 bases between the two germline ends. This CDR3 comprises 15 residues. Looked up from germline, CDR1 is SGDLS and CDR2 is YYNGEE. The CDR3 coding sequence is TGTGCCAGCAGCGTAGGTTCCGGACTGGGATACGAGCAGTACTTC. Amino acids: CASSVGSGLGYEQYF. The full variable domain, its missing parts supplied by reference TRBV9 and TRBJ2-7, is DSGVTQTPKHLITATGQRVTLRCSPRSGDLSVYWYQQSLDQGLQFLIQYYNGEERAKGNILERFSAQQFPDLHSELNLSSLELGDSALYFCASSVGSGLGYEQYFGPGTRLTVT.

This clone was found a few times. The V call is TRBV15, the J call TRBJ2-6; D is perhaps TRBD1 or TRBD2 (5 bases each). The CDR3 spans 15 residues. CDR1 and CDR2 (germline): LNHNV, YYDKDF (reference sequence). Trimming stripped 1 base from V and 4 bases from J, with 8 bases between. The DNA for the CDR3 is TGTGCCACCAGCAGAGTGGGGGACGGGGCCAACGTCCTGACTTTC. Translated, it gives CATSRVGDGANVLTF.

In its sample, this clone was seen a few times. The chain employs TRBV6-1 and TRBJ2-7, with a tentative D call TRBD2 (6 bases). Trimming stripped 6 bases from V and 4 bases from J, with 19 bases between. Germline CDR1 and CDR2: MNHNS and SASEGT. This CDR3 contains 15 residues. The CDR3 here is CASSPFFSGPYEQYF. CDR3 nucleotides: TGTGCCAGCAGCCCCTTCTTTAGCGGACCTTACGAGCAGTACTTC.

This clone occurred a few times. This chain links TRBV4-1 with TRBJ2-1; 8 nucleotides line up with TRBD2. Germline-derived CDR1 and CDR2 are MGHRA and YSYEKL. J gave up 9 bases and V 4 bases, and 14 bases lay outside the gene matches. The CDR3 covers 16 residues. The CDR3 region has the DNA TGCGCCAGCAGCCTCCCGCCCCTGCGGGGGGCTCCTGAGCAGTTCTTC. Translating gives CASSLPPLRGAPEQFF.

The chain recombines TRBV27 with TRBJ2-5, with D uncertain. CDR1 and CDR2 (germline): MNHEY, SMNVEV (reference sequence). V was clipped by 6 bases and J by 2 bases, with 13 bases between them. The CDR3 contains 14 residues. CDR3 sequence: CASRASGNQETQYF. In nucleotides, the CDR3 is TGTGCCAGCAGGGCCTCCGGCAATCAAGAGACCCAGTACTTC.